Reported below is one T cell receptor beta chain. The sample comes from a study of blood T cell repertoires in COVID-19. Authors' data handling: Estimates of nucleated cell counts were drawn from the amplification of reference gene primers. Assay: immunoSEQ multiplex PCR; the TCRdb copy retains only in-frame clones and omits some. The DNA gave D and trimming, while V, J and clone size come from that table. This repertoire shows 250,000 to 300,000 clones, under 90% found once; its top ten account for 1.9%. Participants had their cohort set by participant-reported clinical history. Cohort 3 recovered donors had two negative PCRs, clearance, or symptom resolution. Input material: PBMCs or T cells enriched from blood (not recorded which). This TCR derives from a woman aged 55-69 years who had recovered from COVID-19.

The CDR3 coding sequence is TGTGCCTGGAGCGACCCCGGGACAGGGCGAGAGACCCAGTACTTC. It translates to CAWSDPGTGRETQYF. The genes are TRBV30 and TRBJ2-5; 9 bases align to TRBD1. CDR3 size: 15 residues. CDR1 and CDR2 from the germline V gene are GTSNPN and SVGIG (reference sequence). V gave up 3 bases and J gave up 4 bases; unmatched junction bases: 9. The full variable domain, rest sourced from reference TRBV30 and TRBJ2-5, is SQTIHQWPATLVQPVGSPLSLECTVEGTSNPNLYWYRQAAGRGLQLLFYSVGIGQISSEVPQNLSASRPQDRQFILSSKKLLLSDSGFYLCAWSDPGTGRETQYFGPGTRLLVL.